These 30 T cell receptor beta chains came from one sample sequenced in a study of blood T cell repertoires in COVID-19 (dated by TCRdb to 2018 to 2020). The library came from the immunoSEQ multiplex PCR assay. Imported from immuneACCESS, the table was reduced by TCRdb to in-frame sequences with V and J called. These copies leave out some clones; in studies compared against another copy, an unresolved V gene accounts for under half, and the cause of the remainder is not known. The sample table contains some 78,000 clones; only one count was recorded for about 83% of them. The top ten constitute 3.5% of the sample. Sequencing used peripheral blood. Every receptor here comes from a man aged 45-60 years with acute or convalescent COVID-19.

The chain has TRBV12-5 and TRBJ2-2; TRBD2 agrees at 10 bases. V lost 6 bases and J lost 5; bases outside the gene matches: 12. CDR3 size: 17 residues. CDR1 is LGHNT and CDR2 is FRNRAP in the germline V gene. CDR3 protein: CASGPGDGAGGTGELFF. The CDR3 DNA reads as TGTGCTAGTGGCCCCGGAGATGGAGCGGGAGGGACCGGGGAGCTGTTTTTT.

V is TRBV11-3 and J is TRBJ1-3, with a tentative D call TRBD1 (5 bases). V was clipped by 6 bases and J by 4 bases, with 7 bases between them. The CDR3 sequence is 12 residues long. The germline V gene has CDR1 SGHNT and CDR2 YENEEA. The CDR3 is CASSRQGNTIYF. The CDR3 DNA sequence: TGTGCCAGCAGTCGACAGGGAAACACCATATATTTT. The full variable domain, rest sourced from reference TRBV11-3 and TRBJ1-3, is EAGVVQSPRYKIIEKKQPVAFWCNPISGHNTLYWYLQNLGQGPELLIRYENEEAVDDSQLPKDRFSAERLKGVDSTLKIQPAELGDSAVYLCASSRQGNTIYFGEGSWLTVV.

The V and J genes are TRBV3-1 (or the pseudogene TRBV3-2) and TRBJ2-7; either TRBD1 or TRBD2 may supply D (5 bases each). The germline CDR1 and CDR2 sequences are LGHDT and YNNKEL (reference sequence). The germline V and J ends were trimmed by 4 bases and 6 bases, with 16 bases remaining between them. The CDR3 is 14 amino acids. DNA of the CDR3: TGTGCCAGCAGCCCAGACAGATATCGGGGCGAGCAGTACTTC. Amino acid sequence: CASSPDRYRGEQYF.

The rearrangement uses TRBV9 and TRBJ1-1; weak D call: TRBD1 (6 bases). Germline V CDR1 and CDR2: SGDLS, YYNGEE. V lost 3 bases and J 5 bases, leaving 20 bases between the germline ends. There are 16 residues in the CDR3. For the CDR3, the DNA is TGTGCCAGCAGCGCCCTGGACAGTCGGTTGAGAACTGAAGCTTTCTTT. It specifies CASSALDSRLRTEAFF.

J is TRBJ1-1 and V is TRBV29-1; maybe TRBD1 (5 bases). The CDR3 is 14 amino acids. CDR1 is SQVTM, CDR2 ANQGSEA, per germline. Trimming cost V 3 bases and J 1 base, with 12 bases left between them. CDR3 amino acids: CSVELAGKNTEAFF. As DNA, the CDR3 is TGCAGCGTTGAGTTGGCAGGGAAGAACACTGAAGCTTTCTTT.

CDR3 in DNA: TGTGCCAGCGGGCCAAACTATGGCTACACCTTC. Translating gives CASGPNYGYTF. The chain employs TRBV6-5 and TRBJ1-2, with no clear D. The CDR3 extends over 11 amino acids. Germline V lookup: CDR1 MNHEY, CDR2 SVGAGI. Trimming pared 8 bases from V and 2 bases from J, leaving 6 bases between.

The chain carries TRBV11-2 and TRBJ2-1; D unclear. Trimming took off 2 bases at V and 1 base at J, with 6 bases between the two ends. Germline assignment: CDR1 SGHAT and CDR2 FQNNGV. This CDR3 contains 14 residues. In DNA form, the CDR3 reads TGTGCCAGCAGCTTAACAGCTTCCTACAATGAGCAGTTCTTC. Residues: CASSLTASYNEQFF.

The chain carries TRBV5-4 and TRBJ2-7, with a weak D call TRBD2 (6 bases). The CDR3 consists of 15 residues. Trimming cost V 6 bases and J 3 bases, with 19 bases left between them. CDR1 is SGHNT and CDR2 is YYREEE in the germline V gene (reference sequence). The CDR3 sequence is CASTSGRDPDYEQYF. For the CDR3, the DNA is TGTGCCAGCACCTCCGGGCGGGACCCCGACTACGAGCAGTACTTC.

The gene calls are TRBV7-9 and TRBJ2-3; D unclear. CDR1 is SEHNR, CDR2 FQNEAQ, per germline (reference sequence). This CDR3 region has 14 residues. The V end lost 3 bases, the J end lost 1 base, and 8 bases lay between the germline ends. CDR3 amino acids: CASSFLRGTDTQYF. The CDR3 nucleotides are TGTGCCAGCAGCTTTTTAAGAGGCACAGATACGCAGTATTTT.

The CDR3 here is CASERGGQETQYF. The CDR3 region has the DNA TGTGCCAGTGAGCGGGGGGGCCAAGAGACCCAGTACTTC. The chain joins TRBV12-3 or TRBV12-4 to TRBJ2-5, with 10 bases fitting TRBD2. CDR3 length: 13 amino acids. The J segment lost 1 base and the V segment lost 9 bases, leaving 2 bases of the junction unmatched.

The gene calls are TRBV6-6 and TRBJ2-1, with 7 bases matching TRBD1. Germline V gene data show CDR1 as MNHNY and CDR2 as SVGAGI (reference sequence). CDR3 size: 14 residues. V dropped 5 bases and J dropped 7; count of bases not matched to a gene: 8. DNA of the CDR3: TGTGCCAGCAGTGCAGGGGGTAGGGTAAATGAGCAGTTCTTC. As protein: CASSAGGRVNEQFF.

This chain connects TRBV4-1 to TRBJ2-5; 7 bases map to TRBD2. V was pared by 0 bases and J by 11 bases, with 15 bases of the junction left unmatched. The CDR3 length is 16 residues. Germline values: CDR1 MGHRA, CDR2 YSYEKL. As DNA, the CDR3 is TGCGCCAGCAGCCAAGATTTCGGGACTTGGGGACTATTACAGTACTTC. Its translation is CASSQDFGTWGLLQYF.

This chain uses TRBV15 with TRBJ2-2, with D possibly matching TRBD2 (5 bases). Trimming took 4 bases from V and 6 from J, leaving 9 bases between them. CDR1 is LNHNV and CDR2 is YYDKDF in the germline V gene (reference sequence). The CDR3 extends over 13 amino acids. This chain's CDR3 is CATSNRLPGELFF. The CDR3 DNA reads as TGTGCCACCAGCAACCGACTACCCGGGGAGCTGTTTTTT.

The CDR3 sequence is CASSYSGLASYNEQFF. In nucleotides, the CDR3 is TGTGCCAGCAGTTACTCGGGACTAGCTTCCTACAATGAGCAGTTCTTC. The V gene is TRBV6-2 or TRBV6-3, the J gene TRBJ2-1, with 9 bases matching TRBD2. The J segment lost 1 base and the V segment lost 0 bases, leaving 1 base of the junction unmatched. Germline assignment: CDR1 MNHEY and CDR2 SVGEGT. The length of the CDR3 is 16 residues.

The V gene is TRBV29-1, the J gene TRBJ1-1; D unclear. V was pared by 3 bases and J by 1 base, with 9 bases between. Germline V gene data show CDR1 as SQVTM and CDR2 as ANQGSEA. The CDR3 totals 13 residues. DNA of the CDR3: TGCAGCGTTGAGAAACAGTCGAACACTGAAGCTTTCTTT. This sequence encodes CSVEKQSNTEAFF.

This clone qualifies as medium-sized (0.01 to 0.1%). The CDR3 spells CASSYSFDSWIPGQGNQPQHF. CDR3 nucleotides: TGTGCCAGCAGTTACTCTTTCGATTCGTGGATCCCGGGACAGGGTAATCAGCCCCAGCATTTT. V gene TRBV6-2 or TRBV6-3 combines with J gene TRBJ1-5; 9 bases fit TRBD1. The CDR3 loop spans 21 amino acids. The germline gives CDR1 MNHEY, CDR2 SVGEGT. The V segment lost 0 bases and the J segment 4 bases; nucleotides outside the gene matches: 19.

V is TRBV11-2 and J is TRBJ1-5; D possibly corresponds to TRBD1 (5 bases). The CDR3 consists of 14 residues. The germline V gene encodes CDR1 SGHAT and CDR2 FQNNGV. V lost 10 bases to trimming and J lost 5 bases, with 18 bases between them. In DNA form, the CDR3 reads TGTGCCACCTCCCCCCCACAGGTTTATCAGCCCCAGCATTTT. Its translation is CATSPPQVYQPQHF.

V and J are TRBV27 and TRBJ1-5, with 7 bases identical to TRBD1. J lost 3 bases, V lost 6 bases, and 8 bases had no gene match. Germline-derived CDR1 and CDR2 are MNHEY and SMNVEV (reference sequence). This CDR3 has 15 residues. CDR3 sequence: CASRRDSILNQPQHF. CDR3 DNA sequence: TGTGCCAGCAGGCGGGACAGCATCCTCAATCAGCCCCAGCATTTT.

CDR3 coding DNA: TGCGCCAGCACCCCCGCCCCCCCTAGCGCCCTGAGGTACACCGGGGAGCTGTTTTTT. This codes for CASTPAPPSALRYTGELFF. The chain has TRBV5-1 and TRBJ2-2; D possibly corresponds to TRBD2 (6 bases). Germline V gene data show CDR1 as SGHRS and CDR2 as YFSETQ. The CDR3 is made up of 19 amino acids. The V end lost 6 bases, the J end lost 3 bases, and 27 bases lay between the germline ends.

This chain joins TRBV7-9 and TRBJ2-3; 9 nucleotides match TRBD1. Germline V gene sequence: CDR1 SEHNR, CDR2 FQNEAQ (reference sequence). V dropped 10 bases and J dropped 0; count of bases not matched to a gene: 8. The CDR3 is 15 amino acids. The CDR3: CATKYGTGSTDTQYF. The CDR3, as DNA: TGTGCCACCAAATACGGGACAGGGAGCACAGATACGCAGTATTTT.

The chain joins TRBV5-1 to TRBJ2-4; possible D gene TRBD1, 6 bases. Germline assignment: CDR1 SGHRS and CDR2 YFSETQ. The CDR3 contains 16 residues. Trimming stripped 3 bases from V and 6 bases from J, with 19 bases between. DNA for the CDR3: TGCGCCAGCAGCTCAAGCCTACAGGGCTTTGGAAACATTCAGTACTTC. This codes for CASSSSLQGFGNIQYF.

This clone was seen once. This sample also contains other DNA sequences that code for the same CDR3. The rearrangement joins TRBV7-2 to TRBJ2-2; 8 bases match TRBD2. V trimming: 8 bases; J trimming: 5 bases; junction bases outside the gene matches: 7. This CDR3 contains 14 residues. Germline V CDR1 and CDR2: SGHTA, FQGNSA. CDR3 amino acids: CASGYTGGTGELFF. As DNA, the CDR3 is TGTGCCAGCGGATACACGGGGGGGACCGGGGAGCTGTTTTTT.

V gene TRBV27 combines with J gene TRBJ2-7, with 7 bases aligning to TRBD1. V gave up 3 bases and J gave up 2 bases; unmatched junction bases: 1. Germline-derived CDR1 and CDR2 are MNHEY and SMNVEV (reference sequence). The CDR3 contains 13 residues. CDR3 protein: CASSLGQPYEQYF. The CDR3 bases are TGTGCCAGCAGTTTGGGACAGCCCTACGAGCAGTACTTC.

The chain carries TRBV2 and TRBJ2-7, with D perhaps matching TRBD1 (6 bases). V lost 5 bases and J 6 bases, leaving 14 bases between the germline ends. Germline V lookup: CDR1 SNHLY, CDR2 FYNNEI. This CDR3 has 13 amino acids. In DNA, the CDR3 is TGTGCCAGCAGTCTACAGGGCTGGGGCGAGCAGTACTTC. Its protein product is CASSLQGWGEQYF.

The V gene is TRBV29-1, the J gene TRBJ2-7, with D possibly being TRBD2 (6 bases). V was cut by 3 bases and J by 3 bases, with 9 bases left in between. The V gene's germline CDR1 is SQVTM and CDR2 ANQGSEA. CDR3 length: 12 amino acids. The CDR3 loop reads CSVDVGGYEQYF. CDR3 bases: TGCAGCGTTGACGTGGGGGGCTACGAGCAGTACTTC.

DNA for the CDR3: TGTGCCTGGATGAGCCGAGTATCCTATAATTCACCCCTCCACTTT. Amino acid sequence: CAWMSRVSYNSPLHF. This sequence joins TRBV30 and TRBJ1-6, with D uncertain. The CDR3 runs to 15 residues. From germline, CDR1 is GTSNPN and CDR2 SVGIG (reference sequence). V shed 4 bases and J shed 1 base, with 11 bases lying between them.

This sequence joins TRBV9 and TRBJ2-2; 7 bases match TRBD1. The CDR3 spans 15 residues. The J segment lost 5 bases and the V segment lost 3 bases, leaving 7 bases of the junction unmatched. Looked up from germline, CDR1 is SGDLS and CDR2 is YYNGEE. The CDR3 DNA sequence: TGTGCCAGCAGCGGCGACAGGGTTGATACCGGGGAGCTGTTTTTT. Translation: CASSGDRVDTGELFF.

The J gene is TRBJ2-1, the V gene TRBV18; TRBD2 matches at 14 bases. J lost 10 bases, V lost 3 bases, and 5 bases had no gene match. CDR3 length: 15 amino acids. Germline CDR1 KGHSH, CDR2 LQKENI. For the CDR3, the DNA is TGTGCCAGCTCACCTGTGGGACTAGCGGGAGACGAGCAGTTCTTC. The encoded protein is CASSPVGLAGDEQFF.

This clone was recorded once. DNA of the CDR3: TGTGCCAGCAGGGTCGAGGGCAACACTGAAGCTTTCTTT. It specifies CASRVEGNTEAFF. The chain carries TRBV5-6 and TRBJ1-1; D is ambiguous. V was shortened by 5 bases and J by 2 bases, with 10 bases between the two germline ends. Germline loops: CDR1 SGHDT, CDR2 YYEEEE. This CDR3 region has 13 residues.

The gene calls are TRBV11-3 and TRBJ1-3, with 7 bases that match TRBD1. V trimming: 3 bases; J trimming: 2 bases; junction bases outside the gene matches: 4. The V gene's germline CDR1 is SGHNT and CDR2 YENEEA. This CDR3 has 15 amino acids. CDR3 sequence (DNA): TGTGCCAGCAGCTTCGCAGGGGGAGCTGGAAACACCATATATTTT. Translating gives CASSFAGGAGNTIYF. The full variable domain, in which reference TRBV11-3 and TRBJ1-3 provide the parts outside the CDR3, is EAGVVQSPRYKIIEKKQPVAFWCNPISGHNTLYWYLQNLGQGPELLIRYENEEAVDDSQLPKDRFSAERLKGVDSTLKIQPAELGDSAVYLCASSFAGGAGNTIYFGEGSWLTVV.